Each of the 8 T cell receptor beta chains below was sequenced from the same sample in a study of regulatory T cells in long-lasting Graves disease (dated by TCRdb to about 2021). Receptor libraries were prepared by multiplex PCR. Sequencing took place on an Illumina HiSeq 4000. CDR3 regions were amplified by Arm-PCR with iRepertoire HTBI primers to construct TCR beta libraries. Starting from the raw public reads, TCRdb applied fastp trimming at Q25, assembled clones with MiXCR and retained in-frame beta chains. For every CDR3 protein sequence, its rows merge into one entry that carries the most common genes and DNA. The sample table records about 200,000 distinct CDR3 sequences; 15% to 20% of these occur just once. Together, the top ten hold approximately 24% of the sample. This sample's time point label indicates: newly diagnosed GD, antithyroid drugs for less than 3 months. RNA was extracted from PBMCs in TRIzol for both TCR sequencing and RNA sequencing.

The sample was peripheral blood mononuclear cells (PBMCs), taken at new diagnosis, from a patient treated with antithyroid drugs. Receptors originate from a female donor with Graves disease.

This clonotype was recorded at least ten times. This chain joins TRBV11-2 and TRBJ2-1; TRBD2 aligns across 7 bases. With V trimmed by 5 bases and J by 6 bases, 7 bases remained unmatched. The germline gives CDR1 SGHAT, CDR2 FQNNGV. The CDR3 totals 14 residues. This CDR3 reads CASSQGLIRNEQFF. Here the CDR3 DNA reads TGTGCCAGCAGCCAGGGACTAATCCGCAATGAGCAGTTCTTC. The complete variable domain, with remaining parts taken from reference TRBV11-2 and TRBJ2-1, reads EAGVAQSPRYKIIEKRQSVAFWCNPISGHATLYWYQQILGQGPKLLIQFQNNGVVDDSQLPKDRFSAERLKGVDSTLKIQPAKLEDSAVYLCASSQGLIRNEQFFGPGTRLTVL.

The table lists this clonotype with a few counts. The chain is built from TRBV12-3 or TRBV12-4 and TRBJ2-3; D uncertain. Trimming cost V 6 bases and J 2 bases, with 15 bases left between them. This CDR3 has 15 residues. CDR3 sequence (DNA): TGTGCCAGCAGCGGATCAGGAGTTACCACAGATACGCAGTATTTT. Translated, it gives CASSGSGVTTDTQYF.

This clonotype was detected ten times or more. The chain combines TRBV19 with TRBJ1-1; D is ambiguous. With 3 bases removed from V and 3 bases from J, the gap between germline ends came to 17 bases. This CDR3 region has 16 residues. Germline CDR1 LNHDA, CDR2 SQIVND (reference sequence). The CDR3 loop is CASSMGITGGDTEAFF. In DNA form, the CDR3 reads TGTGCCAGTAGTATGGGGATTACCGGTGGGGACACTGAAGCTTTCTTT.

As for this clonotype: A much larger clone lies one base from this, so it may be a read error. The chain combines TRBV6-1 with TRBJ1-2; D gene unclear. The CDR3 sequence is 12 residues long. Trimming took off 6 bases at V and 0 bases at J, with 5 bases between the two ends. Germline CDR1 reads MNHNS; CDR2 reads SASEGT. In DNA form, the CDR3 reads TGTGCCAGCAGGGCAGCTAACTATGGCTACACCTTC. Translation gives CASRAANYGYTF.

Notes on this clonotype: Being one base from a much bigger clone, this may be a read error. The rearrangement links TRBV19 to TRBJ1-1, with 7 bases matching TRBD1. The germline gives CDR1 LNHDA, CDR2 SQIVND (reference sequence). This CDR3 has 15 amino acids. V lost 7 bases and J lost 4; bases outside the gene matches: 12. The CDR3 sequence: CASNKGAKRSTEAFF. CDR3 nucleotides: TGTGCCAGTAACAAGGGGGCTAAGAGGAGCACTGAAGCTTTCTTT.

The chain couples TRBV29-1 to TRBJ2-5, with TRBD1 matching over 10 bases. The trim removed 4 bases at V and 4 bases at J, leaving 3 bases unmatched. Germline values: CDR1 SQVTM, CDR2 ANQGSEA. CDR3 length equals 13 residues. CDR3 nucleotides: TGCAGCGTTGGTGGACAGGGGGGAGAGACCCAGTACTTC. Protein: CSVGGQGGETQYF.

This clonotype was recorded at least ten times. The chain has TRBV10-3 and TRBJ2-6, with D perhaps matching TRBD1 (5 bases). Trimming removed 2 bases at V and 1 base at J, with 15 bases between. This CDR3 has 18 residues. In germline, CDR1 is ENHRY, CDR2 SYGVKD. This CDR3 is CAISEHLRQTSGANVLTF. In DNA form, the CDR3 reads TGTGCCATCAGTGAGCATTTGAGACAGACATCTGGGGCCAACGTCCTGACTTTC.

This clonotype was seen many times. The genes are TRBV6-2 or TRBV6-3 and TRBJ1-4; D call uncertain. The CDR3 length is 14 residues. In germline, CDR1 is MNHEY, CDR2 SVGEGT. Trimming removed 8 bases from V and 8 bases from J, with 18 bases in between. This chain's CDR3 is CASSEGPTEEKLFF. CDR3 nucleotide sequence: TGTGCCAGCTCGGAGGGCCCCACAGAAGAAAAACTGTTTTTT.